Below are 12 T cell receptor beta chains sequenced from a single sample in a study of T cell changes during pregnancy in multiple sclerosis. Data came from immunoSEQ multiplex PCR; TCRdb stores just in-frame clones and leaves some out. The sample has 40,000 to 55,000 clones, roughly nine tenths seen once. This specimen consisted of CD4+ T cells from peripheral blood mononuclear cells, obtained after pregnancy. These receptors were taken from a female donor with multiple sclerosis, enrolled in a pregnancy study.

The V and J genes are TRBV7-9 and TRBJ2-2; D may be TRBD2 (5 bases). The CDR3 contains 16 residues. CDR1 is SEHNR, CDR2 FQNEAQ, per germline (reference sequence). The V gene lost 4 bases and the J gene lost 0 bases, with 12 bases spanning the gap. This CDR3 is CASSSFWESNTGELFF. DNA for the CDR3: TGTGCCAGCAGCTCGTTTTGGGAGTCGAACACCGGGGAGCTGTTTTTT.

CDR3 region: CSVEGDRGFTDTQYF. The CDR3 bases are TGCAGCGTTGAAGGGGACAGGGGCTTCACAGATACGCAGTATTTT. The chain is built from TRBV29-1 and TRBJ2-3, with 10 positions matching TRBD1. J was trimmed by 2 bases and V by 1 base; bases with no gene match: 3. Germline lookup yields CDR1 SQVTM and CDR2 ANQGSEA. The CDR3 loop spans 15 amino acids.

This sequence joins TRBV7-3 and TRBJ2-3; TRBD2 matches at 8 bases. The germline gives CDR1 SGHTA, CDR2 FQGTGA. The CDR3 contains 14 residues. The trim removed 7 bases at V and 5 bases at J, leaving 8 bases unmatched. Here the CDR3 reads CASNSGTRGDTQYF. DNA for the CDR3: TGTGCCAGCAACTCGGGGACTAGGGGAGATACGCAGTATTTT.

This clone was observed many times. The chain joins TRBV2 to TRBJ1-5; TRBD1 agrees at 12 bases. J lost 6 bases, V lost 5 bases, and 5 bases had no gene match. The germline gives CDR1 SNHLY, CDR2 FYNNEI. The CDR3 extends over 15 amino acids. The CDR3 loop is CASSKGQGAGQPQHF. CDR3 coding DNA: TGTGCCAGCAGTAAGGGACAGGGGGCCGGTCAGCCCCAGCATTTT.

The V call is TRBV12-5, the J call TRBJ2-1; D ambiguous. The CDR3 consists of 13 residues. Between the trimmed V and J ends, which lost 2 bases and 8 bases, there was a span of 10 bases. CDR1 and CDR2 from the germline V gene are LGHNT and FRNRAP. CDR3 amino acids: CASGLLPEDEQFF. In nucleotides, the CDR3 is TGTGCTAGTGGTTTGCTGCCTGAGGATGAGCAGTTCTTC. Drawing the rest from reference TRBV12-5 and TRBJ2-1, the complete variable domain is DARVTQTPRHKVTEMGQEVTMRCQPILGHNTVFWYRQTMMQGLELLAYFRNRAPLDDSGMPKDRFSAEMPDATLATLKIQPSEPRDSAVYFCASGLLPEDEQFFGPGTRLTVL.

The chain is built from TRBV11-2 and TRBJ1-2; 7 nucleotides line up with TRBD1. This CDR3 is 14 amino acids long. CDR1 and CDR2 from the germline V gene are SGHAT and FQNNGV. With 5 bases clipped from V and 5 bases from J, the junction kept 8 bases outside the gene matches. The CDR3 DNA reads as TGTGCCAGCAGCCCGGGACAGCTAAGTTATGGCTACACCTTC. Translation gives CASSPGQLSYGYTF. Looking up the rest from reference TRBV11-2 and TRBJ1-2 gives the full variable domain: EAGVAQSPRYKIIEKRQSVAFWCNPISGHATLYWYQQILGQGPKLLIQFQNNGVVDDSQLPKDRFSAERLKGVDSTLKIQPAKLEDSAVYLCASSPGQLSYGYTFGSGTRLTVV.

The chain employs TRBV10-2 and TRBJ2-1; 11 bases fit TRBD2. Trimming removed 2 bases from V and 9 bases from J; junction bases left unmatched: 9. Germline V gene sequence: CDR1 WSHSY, CDR2 SAAADI. The CDR3 length is 16 residues. In DNA form, the CDR3 reads TGCGCCAGCAGTGAGGTAGCGGGAGGGCGTTATGGTGAGCAGTTCTTC. Protein: CASSEVAGGRYGEQFF.

The V gene is TRBV7-2, the J gene TRBJ2-3; possibly TRBD2 for D (6 bases). The CDR3 covers 15 residues. The V end was cut by 4 bases, the J end by 6 bases, with 17 bases between. CDR1 is SGHTA, CDR2 FQGNSA, per germline. DNA of the CDR3: TGTGCCAGCAGCTCGCGACTAGTTCGGGGGGATACGCAGTATTTT. Translation gives CASSSRLVRGDTQYF.

This chain links TRBV7-9 with TRBJ1-1; TRBD1 agrees at 8 bases. Losses at the gene ends were 4 bases for V and 0 bases for J; bases not matched to a gene: 4. The CDR3 totals 15 residues. The germline V gene encodes CDR1 SEHNR and CDR2 FQNEAQ (reference sequence). CDR3: CASSSNRGVNTEAFF. For the CDR3, the DNA is TGTGCCAGCAGCTCAAACAGGGGGGTGAACACTGAAGCTTTCTTT.

V usage is TRBV5-5 and J usage is TRBJ2-5, with TRBD2 matching over 9 bases. The CDR3 has 16 amino acids. Trimming removed 4 bases from V and 1 base from J; junction bases left unmatched: 8. Per the germline V gene, CDR1 is SGHKS and CDR2 is YYEKEE (reference sequence). CDR3 protein: CASSLTSGSVQETQYF. The CDR3 DNA sequence: TGTGCCAGCAGCCTGACTAGCGGAAGCGTCCAAGAGACCCAGTACTTC.

The rearrangement joins TRBV15 to TRBJ1-3, with TRBD1 matching 9 bases. Germline V gene sequence: CDR1 LNHNV, CDR2 YYDKDF (reference sequence). The CDR3 sequence is 15 residues long. The J segment lost 3 bases and the V segment lost 3 bases, leaving 3 bases of the junction unmatched. The CDR3 loop is CATSSDRGNGNTIYF. The CDR3 DNA follows: TGTGCCACCAGCAGCGACAGGGGGAATGGAAACACCATATATTTT.

The V gene is TRBV5-1, the J gene TRBJ2-5; 12 nucleotides match TRBD2. The V gene's germline CDR1 is SGHRS and CDR2 YFSETQ. V shed 0 bases, J shed 5 bases, and the junction held 5 bases outside the gene matches. The length of the CDR3 is 16 residues. The CDR3 coding sequence is TGCGCCAGCAGCTTGGGGACTAGCGGGAACGGGGAGACCCAGTACTTC. This encodes CASSLGTSGNGETQYF.